The 20 T cell receptor beta chains in this list originate from one sample, sequenced in a study of blood T cells in healthy people across ages. Primers used in a second PCR of about 6 to 11 cycles were a sample-barcoded 5' primer and a J-beta primer mix. From the 5' RACE reads, TCRdb called clonotypes with MiXCR, one entry per CDR3 protein. In the table there are approximately 810,000 distinct CDR3 sequences, about 30% of which are singletons. The sample taken for sequencing was blood. These receptors came from a woman over 75 in good health.

This clonotype was detected ten times or more. The rearrangement joins TRBV20-1 to TRBJ1-2; a possible D gene is TRBD1 (5 bases). With 1 base removed from V and 8 bases from J, the gap between germline ends came to 20 bases. The CDR3 loop spans 15 amino acids. Per the germline V gene, CDR1 is DFQATT and CDR2 is SNEGSKA (reference sequence). CDR3 sequence: CSARVLIVGREGYTF. CDR3 DNA sequence: TGCAGTGCTAGAGTTTTAATCGTGGGCAGGGAAGGCTACACCTTC.

Notes on this clonotype: A single base separates this from a much larger clone, so it may be a read error. This rearrangement joins TRBV7-9 to TRBJ2-5; 8 nucleotides agree with TRBD1. The CDR3 totals 13 residues. Per germline, CDR1 SEHNR and CDR2 FQNEAQ (reference sequence). After removal of 5 bases from V and 11 bases from J, the junction contained 10 bases not matched to a gene. The CDR3 sequence is CASSPETGVKQYF. The CDR3 DNA sequence: TGTGCCAGCAGCCCCGAGACAGGGGTCAAGCAGTACTTC. Full variable domain (remainder filled in from reference TRBV7-9 and TRBJ2-5): DTGVSQNPRHKITKRGQNVTFRCDPISEHNRLYWYRQTLGQGPEFLTYFQNEAQLEKSRLLSDRFSAERPKGSFSTLEIQRTEQGDSAMYLCASSPETGVKQYFGPGTRLLVL.

This rearrangement joins TRBV7-2 to TRBJ2-3; 13 bases are a match to TRBD2. Germline V gene sequence: CDR1 SGHTA, CDR2 FQGNSA. V was clipped by 4 bases and J by 4 bases; unmatched bases: 5. The CDR3 loop spans 16 amino acids. The CDR3 loop reads CASSSGTSGAADTQYF. The CDR3 DNA sequence: TGTGCCAGCAGCTCCGGGACTAGCGGGGCGGCAGATACGCAGTATTTT. The entire variable domain, with the rest obtained from reference TRBV7-2 and TRBJ2-3, is as follows: GAGVSQSPSNKVTEKGKDVELRCDPISGHTALYWYRQSLGQGLEFLIYFQGNSAPDKSGLPSDRFSAERTGGSVSTLTIQRTQQEDSAVYLCASSSGTSGAADTQYFGPGTRLTVL.

In this sample, this clonotype turned up many times. V gene TRBV6-1 combines with J gene TRBJ1-2, with a possible D match to TRBD1 (5 bases). CDR1 MNHNS and CDR2 SASEGT come from the germline V gene. This CDR3 comprises 14 residues. Trimming cost V 8 bases and J 4 bases, with 17 bases left between them. This chain's CDR3 is CASWDSGTFYGYTF. CDR3 bases: TGTGCCAGCTGGGACTCCGGGACCTTCTATGGCTACACCTTC.

This clonotype appeared a few times. The V and J genes are TRBV6-1 and TRBJ1-2, with D perhaps TRBD1 (5 bases). The ends were cut back, 6 bases at V and 2 bases at J, with 10 bases in the middle. This CDR3 has 13 amino acids. CDR1 MNHNS and CDR2 SASEGT come from the germline V gene. The CDR3 loop reads CASRRGNNYGYTF. DNA for the CDR3: TGTGCCAGCAGGAGGGGCAACAACTATGGCTACACCTTC.

The V call is TRBV2, the J call TRBJ1-4; D is unresolved. V dropped 4 bases and J dropped 8 bases, with 17 bases sitting between them. Looked up from germline, CDR1 is SNHLY and CDR2 is FYNNEI. The length of the CDR3 is 15 residues. CDR3 in amino acids: CASSGEYGIGEKLFF. In DNA, the CDR3 is TGTGCCAGCAGTGGGGAATACGGAATAGGGGAAAAACTGTTTTTT.

Comments on this clonotype: It may be a read error: a sequence one base away is much more abundant. The chain has TRBV5-5 and TRBJ2-3, with D perhaps matching TRBD2 (6 bases). The CDR3 consists of 14 residues. Trimming shortened V by 3 bases and J by 5 bases, and 13 bases separated the two germline ends. Germline-derived CDR1 and CDR2 are SGHKS and YYEKEE (reference sequence). The CDR3 loop is CASSSTMGGDTQYF. In DNA form, the CDR3 reads TGTGCCAGCAGCTCCACGATGGGGGGAGATACGCAGTATTTT.

This clonotype was seen a handful of times. The chain links TRBV27 to TRBJ2-7; D ambiguous. The V gene lost 3 bases and the J gene lost 0 bases, with 9 bases spanning the gap. The CDR3 spans 14 residues. Germline V gene lookup returns CDR1 MNHEY and CDR2 SMNVEV (reference sequence). Written as DNA, the CDR3 is TGTGCCAGCAGTTTTCGACGGAACTCCTACGAGCAGTACTTC. It is translated as CASSFRRNSYEQYF.

As concerns this clonotype: One end of the junction fails to match germline, which may point to a read error. The chain uses TRBV12-3 or TRBV12-4 and TRBJ2-3; D ambiguous. The CDR3 length is 14 residues. The CDR3, as DNA: TGTGCCAGCACAGGTAGAGCGAGAGCAGATGCGCAGTATTTT. It is translated as CASTGRARADAQYF.

This clonotype came up many times. The chain uses TRBV6-6 and TRBJ2-3; D remains ambiguous. Germline loops: CDR1 MNHNY, CDR2 SVGAGI (reference sequence). CDR3 length: 16 residues. Trimming removed 4 bases from V and 1 base from J, with 15 bases in between. Here the CDR3 DNA reads TGTGCCAGCAGTTCCCCAGATAGCTTCCGCACAGATACGCAGTATTTT. Protein product: CASSSPDSFRTDTQYF.

This clonotype showed up many times. The V call is TRBV7-9, the J call TRBJ2-1; TRBD1 might be the D (6 bases). Looked up from germline, CDR1 is SEHNR and CDR2 is FQNEAQ (reference sequence). V gave up 10 bases and J gave up 5 bases, with 21 bases separating them. CDR3 length: 15 residues. In nucleotides, the CDR3 is TGTGCCACCAGTGAGACATCAACAGGGAACAATGAGCAGTTCTTC. Amino acids: CATSETSTGNNEQFF.

The V call is TRBV3-1, the J call TRBJ2-5; tentatively, D is TRBD1 (6 bases). V lost 4 bases to trimming and J lost 11 bases, with 23 bases between them. Germline CDR1 is LGHDT and CDR2 is YNNKEL (reference sequence). This CDR3 is built from 15 residues. The CDR3 loop is CASSPGTLLNNEQYF. The CDR3 DNA is TGTGCCAGCAGCCCCGGGACACTACTTAACAATGAGCAGTACTTC.

In its sample, this clonotype was seen a few times. This rearrangement joins TRBV5-1 to TRBJ2-2; 9 bases line up with TRBD2. The V gene end was trimmed by 5 bases and the J gene end by 5 bases; junction bases not matched to a gene: 13. Germline V CDR1 and CDR2: SGHRS, YFSETQ. This CDR3 is built from 17 residues. Here the CDR3 DNA reads TGCGCCAGCAGGCCCCTAGCGGGGCAGGCTTGGACCGGGGAGCTGTTTTTT. It yields the protein CASRPLAGQAWTGELFF.

This clonotype came up many times. V and J are TRBV4-3 and TRBJ2-5; D is perhaps TRBD1 (6 bases). The V gene lost 0 bases and the J gene lost 5 bases, with 13 bases spanning the gap. The CDR3 extends over 15 amino acids. Per germline, CDR1 LGHNA and CDR2 YSLEER. CDR3 bases: TGCGCCAGCAGCCAAGATTATATAGGGGGTGAGACCCAGTACTTC. This encodes CASSQDYIGGETQYF.

This clonotype was detected many times. The chain links TRBV6-6 to TRBJ2-1; D gene uncertain. CDR3 length: 15 amino acids. Germline V gene sequence: CDR1 MNHNY, CDR2 SVGAGI (reference sequence). Trimming stripped 2 bases from V and 2 bases from J, with 10 bases between. The CDR3 here is CASSYGQYTYNEQFF. The CDR3 DNA follows: TGTGCCAGCAGTTACGGGCAGTACACCTACAATGAGCAGTTCTTC.

The sample holds many counts of this clonotype. The genes are TRBV11-2 and TRBJ2-4; tentative D call: TRBD2 (6 bases). This CDR3 comprises 15 residues. Germline lookup yields CDR1 SGHAT and CDR2 FQNNGV. V lost 1 base and J lost 7, with 14 bases in between. The CDR3 is CASSLATSNENIQYF. The CDR3 nucleotides are TGTGCCAGCAGCTTAGCTACTAGCAACGAGAACATTCAGTACTTC.

The sample holds a few counts of this clonotype. The chain couples TRBV12-3 or TRBV12-4 to TRBJ2-2; D perhaps matches TRBD2 (6 bases). V dropped 3 bases and J dropped 5 bases, with 19 bases sitting between them. The CDR3 runs 17 residues. The CDR3 DNA sequence: TGTGCCAGCAGTTTTGTTGTTTGGCAGGGAGGAACCGGGGAGCTGTTTTTT. Residues: CASSFVVWQGGTGELFF.

The chain uses TRBV28 and TRBJ1-1, with a weak D call TRBD1 (6 bases). V lost 7 bases to trimming and J lost 5 bases, with 17 bases between them. The CDR3 has 14 amino acids. Germline CDR1 reads MDHEN; CDR2 reads SYDVKM. The CDR3 protein is CASNQQGGGTEAFF. The CDR3 nucleotides read TGTGCCAGCAACCAACAGGGAGGCGGGACTGAAGCTTTCTTT.

This clonotype has at least ten counts. The J gene is TRBJ2-5, the V gene TRBV7-9; 8 bases fit TRBD1. Germline V lookup: CDR1 SEHNR, CDR2 FQNEAQ (reference sequence). The CDR3 length is 14 residues. The V gene end was trimmed by 4 bases and the J gene end by 2 bases; junction bases not matched to a gene: 3. The CDR3 here is CASSWGDRQETQYF. DNA of the CDR3: TGTGCCAGCAGCTGGGGGGACAGGCAAGAGACCCAGTACTTC.

This clonotype has ten or more counts. The chain carries TRBV20-1 and TRBJ2-1; tentatively, D is TRBD2 (7 bases). The germline V gene has CDR1 DFQATT and CDR2 SNEGSKA (reference sequence). The CDR3 has 17 amino acids. Trimming cost V 0 bases and J 12 bases, with 27 bases left between them. CDR3 protein: CSARDRPAGTTMTGQFF. The CDR3 DNA sequence: TGCAGTGCTAGAGATCGACCAGCGGGGACTACAATGACAGGGCAGTTCTTC.